This T cell receptor (beta chain) was captured in a study of blood T cells in healthy people across ages. Then a second PCR, running roughly 7 to 11 cycles, was carried out with a sample-barcoded 5' primer and a J-beta primer mix. TCRdb re-analysed the 5' RACE reads in MiXCR, keeping a single row per CDR3 protein. Here the sample spans roughly 570,000 distinct CDR3 sequences, 25% to 30% being singletons. Looked up from germline, CDR1 is LGHNA and CDR2 is YSLEER. The CDR3 contains 20 residues. V gave up 4 bases and J gave up 1 base; unmatched junction bases: 16. This TCR came from a woman in her sixties or seventies in good health. Sequencing used blood. The rearrangement links TRBV4-3 to TRBJ2-3; the match to TRBD2 covers 11 bases. CDR3 sequence: CASSRKIGSGGVSGTDTQYF. CDR3 DNA sequence: TGCGCCAGCAGCCGCAAAATCGGTAGCGGGGGGGTCTCGGGCACAGATACGCAGTATTTT.